Here is one TCR beta chain with its context. Antigen unknown. Only in-frame clones appear in the TCRdb table, and some are missing; sequencing was by immunoSEQ multiplex PCR. The sample yields about 2,100,000 clones, just over 90% seen once. Naive CD8 cells, CD45RO-negative and positively selected for CCR7, excluded terminally differentiated effector memory CD45RA+ cells. The CDR3 runs 12 residues. The V gene's germline CDR1 is SQVTM and CDR2 ANQGSEA. Trimming removed 3 bases at V and 6 bases at J, with 12 bases between. This sample is part of a study of shared clonotypes between healthy human individuals. Study findings and constraints: Naive subsets generally exceeded memory subsets in estimated richness.

The sequenced sample was naive CD8+ T cells from PBMCs. The clonotype was recovered from a man aged 18-30 years in good health. Some clones in this sample may be carry-over from other donors' samples. The rearrangement uses TRBV29-1 and TRBJ2-7; D not certain. The CDR3 here is CSVDVVGGEQYF. The CDR3 bases are TGCAGCGTTGATGTAGTTGGCGGCGAGCAGTACTTC.